The rows below give T cell receptor beta chains drawn from one sample of a study of blood T cell repertoires in COVID-19. Data came from immunoSEQ multiplex PCR; TCRdb stores just in-frame clones and leaves some out. The data contain 150,000 to 180,000 clones, approximately 85% of them singletons. The sample taken for sequencing was peripheral blood. These receptors all stem from a man aged 60 to 75 with COVID-19, enrolled during active disease. The CDR3 runs from the conserved cysteine through the conserved F or W.

len	v_gene	CDR3aa
15	TRBV6-5	CASREWANSNQPQHF
12	TRBV19	CASSFSGNTIYF
13	TRBV12-3/TRBV12-4	CASTLGDSLRQYF
13	TRBV7-3	CASSLIAGNEQFF
13	TRBV6-5	CASSYTGTTEAFF
15	TRBV30	CAWSVRRGTNEKLFF
14	TRBV28	CASRPGGGGQPQHF
15	TRBV5-1	CASSKGQGENYGYTF
15	TRBV24-1	CATSDPAGPNTEAFF
15	TRBV6-2/TRBV6-3	CASSYVDRARYGYTF
15	TRBV6-2/TRBV6-3	CASSPRGGSNYGYTF
15	TRBV9	CASSGGAGGFYGYTF
16	TRBV18	CASSPPDSYMNTEAFF
12	TRBV20-1	CSANDRGDEQFF
15	TRBV5-1	CASSGPDRGNTEAFF
14	TRBV7-9	CASSPQGVPQPQHF
14	TRBV18	CASSPGQGGETQYF
16	TRBV5-5	CASSLALQVGNQPQHF
16	TRBV21-1	CASSKSRQAPNYGYTF
16	TRBV9	CASSVESRGPTGELFF
13	TRBV10-3	CAISGRGDTEAFF
15	TRBV30	CAWIGGTQRYNEQFF
14	TRBV19	CASRPDRSGTEAFF
15	TRBV6-2/TRBV6-3	CASSYLGQLNTEAFF
15	TRBV7-9	CASSLSQGALNEQYF
16	TRBV11-2	CASSRLTGLDTGELFF
16	TRBV28	CASWGGGVPANTEAFF
11	TRBV27	CASSSTGSPYF